Listed here are 6 T cell receptor beta chains from one sample, sequenced in a study of shared clonotypes between healthy human individuals. Data came from immunoSEQ multiplex PCR; TCRdb stores just in-frame clones and leaves some out. The sample shows roughly 1 million clones, 70% to 80% of them seen only once. The sequencing input was memory CD4+ T cells from PBMCs. As for subset: CD45RA-negative fraction. Receptors originate from a young man in good health. Some clones in this sample may be carry-over from other donors' samples.

V usage is TRBV28 and J usage is TRBJ1-2; D gene ambiguous. The CDR3 is 13 residues long. Trimming took off 5 bases at V and 1 base at J, with 8 bases between the two ends. In germline, CDR1 is MDHEN, CDR2 SYDVKM. Here the CDR3 DNA reads TGTGCCAGCAGTCTAAATAATAACTATGGCTACACCTTC. It yields the protein CASSLNNNYGYTF.

This chain connects TRBV28 to TRBJ2-7; unclear D gene. Deletions cut 10 bases from V and 0 bases from J, with 7 bases between. This CDR3 spans 11 amino acids. Germline CDR1 reads MDHEN; CDR2 reads SYDVKM. The CDR3 is CATLTSYEQYF. Written as DNA, the CDR3 is TGTGCCACTCTAACCTCCTACGAGCAGTACTTC. The complete variable domain, with remaining parts taken from reference TRBV28 and TRBJ2-7, reads DVKVTQSSRYLVKRTGEKVFLECVQDMDHENMFWYRQDPGLGLRLIYFSYDVKMKEKGDIPEGYSVSREKKERFSLILESASTNQTSMYLCATLTSYEQYFGPGTRLTVT.

This sequence joins TRBV2 and TRBJ1-2; D call uncertain. Germline lookup yields CDR1 SNHLY and CDR2 FYNNEI. The CDR3 has 11 residues. V was shortened by 0 bases and J by 14 bases, with 10 bases between the two germline ends. This CDR3 is CASSEASGQTF. The CDR3 DNA reads TGTGCCAGCAGTGAAGCTTCGGGCCAAACCTTC.

V gene TRBV9 combines with J gene TRBJ1-1; D call uncertain. Germline V lookup: CDR1 SGDLS, CDR2 YYNGEE. The ends were cut back, 3 bases at V and 3 bases at J, with 12 bases in the middle. This CDR3 is built from 14 residues. The CDR3: CASSEIDWYTEAFF. DNA for the CDR3: TGTGCCAGCAGCGAGATCGATTGGTACACTGAAGCTTTCTTT. The complete variable domain, with remaining parts taken from reference TRBV9 and TRBJ1-1, reads DSGVTQTPKHLITATGQRVTLRCSPRSGDLSVYWYQQSLDQGLQFLIQYYNGEERAKGNILERFSAQQFPDLHSELNLSSLELGDSALYFCASSEIDWYTEAFFGQGTRLTVV.

The chain uses TRBV11-2 and TRBJ1-5; D remains ambiguous. This CDR3 is built from 16 residues. CDR1 is SGHAT and CDR2 is FQNNGV in the germline V gene. V lost 0 bases and J 0 bases, leaving 9 bases between the germline ends. CDR3 residues: CASSLESRGSNQPQHF. DNA for the CDR3: TGTGCCAGCAGCTTAGAGTCTCGGGGTAGCAATCAGCCCCAGCATTTT.

The V call is TRBV7-2, the J call TRBJ2-7; D might be TRBD2 (5 bases). V gave up 5 bases and J gave up 5 bases, with 19 bases separating them. From germline, CDR1 is SGHTA and CDR2 FQGNSA. The CDR3 is 15 amino acids. The CDR3 nucleotides read TGTGCCAGCAGCCCCGCGAGGGCGCGTTATGACGAGCAGTACTTC. Protein: CASSPARARYDEQYF.